Below are 13 T cell receptor beta chains sequenced from a single sample in a study of CD8 T cells in ankylosing spondylitis. The antigens these receptors bind are not known. TCRdb re-called the 5' RACE reads through MiXCR, storing one row per CDR3 protein. The sample records 100,000 to 150,000 distinct CDR3 sequences, 17% being singletons. Study findings and constraints: Roughly eight highly homologous variants made up a TCR beta motif that seemed to typify ankylosing spondylitis blood.

Sequencing used blood, either unsorted or a sorted T cell fraction (not recorded which). Receptors originate from a male donor with ankylosing spondylitis.

This clonotype came up a few times. The chain links TRBV29-1 to TRBJ2-1; maybe TRBD2 (6 bases). The germline V and J ends were trimmed by 6 bases and 3 bases, with 18 bases remaining between them. Germline V gives CDR1 SQVTM, CDR2 ANQGSEA. The CDR3 runs 15 residues. The CDR3 coding sequence is TGCAGCGTGACCGGGAGTGGATCCCTCTACAATGAGCAGTTCTTC. This translates into CSVTGSGSLYNEQFF.

The V call is TRBV29-1, the J call TRBJ2-2; no reliable D call. The CDR3 extends over 14 amino acids. In germline, CDR1 is SQVTM, CDR2 ANQGSEA. Trimming stripped 2 bases from V and 4 bases from J, with 11 bases between. The CDR3 reads CSVEIRASTGELFF. The CDR3 coding sequence is TGCAGCGTTGAAATCCGGGCGAGCACCGGGGAGCTGTTTTTT.

There are a few counts of this clonotype. The V and J genes are TRBV11-1 and TRBJ2-2; unclear D gene. Germline-derived CDR1 and CDR2 are SGHAT and FQDESV (reference sequence). Trimming left V 5 bases short and J 3 bases short, with 10 bases between. This CDR3 region has 14 residues. The CDR3 coding sequence is TGTGCCAGCAGCGGCCGGGTTTACACCGGGGAGCTGTTTTTT. Translation gives CASSGRVYTGELFF.

CDR3 region: CASSQGFVVYGTDTQYF. CDR3 in DNA: TGTGCCAGCAGCCAAGGGTTTGTGGTATATGGCACAGATACGCAGTATTTT. The chain joins TRBV14 to TRBJ2-3, with D hard to call. Trimming cost V 1 base and J 1 base, with 15 bases left between them. Germline CDR1 SGHDN, CDR2 FVKESK. This CDR3 is 17 amino acids long.

The chain links TRBV7-6 to TRBJ2-7, with unresolved D. The CDR3 extends over 14 amino acids. Germline CDR1 and CDR2: SGHVS and FNYEAQ. Trimming removed 5 bases at V and 0 bases at J, with 11 bases between. CDR3 protein: CASSPSRASYEQYF. In nucleotides, the CDR3 is TGTGCCAGCAGCCCGAGTCGGGCCTCCTACGAGCAGTACTTC.

This clonotype showed up just a few times. The chain recombines TRBV15 with TRBJ2-7; TRBD1 aligns across 8 bases. V was pared by 3 bases and J by 2 bases, with 6 bases of the junction left unmatched. This CDR3 comprises 15 residues. Germline assignment: CDR1 LNHNV and CDR2 YYDKDF (reference sequence). The CDR3 nucleotides read TGTGCCACCAGCAGCGGACAGGGTGAAACCTACGAGCAGTACTTC. It translates to CATSSGQGETYEQYF.

The rearrangement joins TRBV4-1 to TRBJ2-7; 14 nucleotides match TRBD2. This CDR3 comprises 14 residues. Germline assignment: CDR1 MGHRA and CDR2 YSYEKL. The ends lost 7 bases at V and 7 bases at J; junction bases unmatched: 6. This chain's CDR3 is CASTGLAGGGEQYF. The CDR3 region has the DNA TGCGCCAGCACCGGACTAGCGGGAGGAGGTGAGCAGTACTTC.

This clonotype came up a few times. The chain employs TRBV18 and TRBJ2-1; 13 bases fit TRBD2. The CDR3 sequence is 19 residues long. CDR1 is KGHSH and CDR2 is LQKENI in the germline V gene. V lost 4 bases to trimming and J lost 0 bases; unmatched junction nucleotides: 9. CDR3 coding DNA: TGTGCCAGCTCACTTGCCGGGACTAGCGGGGAGAGCTCCTACAATGAGCAGTTCTTC. Translation gives CASSLAGTSGESSYNEQFF.

This clonotype was seen only once. The chain is built from TRBV20-1 and TRBJ2-1; TRBD2 agrees at 10 bases. The trim removed 5 bases at V and 2 bases at J, leaving 3 bases unmatched. CDR1 DFQATT and CDR2 SNEGSKA come from the germline V gene (reference sequence). The CDR3 sequence is 14 residues long. The CDR3 loop is CSAEGLATYNEQFF. CDR3 sequence (DNA): TGCAGTGCTGAGGGACTAGCGACCTACAATGAGCAGTTCTTC.

The gene calls are TRBV7-9 and TRBJ1-1; weak D call: TRBD1 (6 bases). The germline gives CDR1 SEHNR, CDR2 FQNEAQ (reference sequence). The CDR3 runs 14 residues. Trimming removed 1 base at V and 4 bases at J, with 10 bases between. CDR3 in amino acids: CASSLVGGVTEAFF. As DNA, the CDR3 is TGTGCCAGCAGCTTAGTCGGGGGCGTCACTGAAGCTTTCTTT.

There are many counts of this clonotype. This chain joins TRBV7-9 and TRBJ2-1, with 7 bases aligning to TRBD2. Germline loops: CDR1 SEHNR, CDR2 FQNEAQ (reference sequence). This CDR3 has 15 amino acids. With 1 base clipped from V and 6 bases from J, the junction kept 6 bases outside the gene matches. This CDR3 reads CASSLGSGGGNEQFF. CDR3 coding DNA: TGTGCCAGCAGCTTAGGCTCAGGCGGGGGCAATGAGCAGTTCTTC.

The chain carries TRBV4-1 and TRBJ2-1; TRBD2 aligns across 8 bases. Germline V gives CDR1 MGHRA, CDR2 YSYEKL. This CDR3 has 16 amino acids. V dropped 1 base and J dropped 4; count of bases not matched to a gene: 6. The CDR3 sequence is CASSQVSGRQYNEQFF. CDR3 sequence (DNA): TGCGCCAGCAGCCAAGTGAGCGGGAGACAATACAATGAGCAGTTCTTC.

This rearrangement joins TRBV7-3 to TRBJ2-2; 7 bases map to TRBD2. J gave up 6 bases and V 5 bases, and 3 bases lay outside the gene matches. This CDR3 region has 13 residues. Germline V gene sequence: CDR1 SGHTA, CDR2 FQGTGA. The CDR3 protein is CASSPAGSGELFF. The CDR3 DNA follows: TGTGCCAGCAGCCCAGCGGGATCCGGGGAGCTGTTTTTT.